This note documents a single T cell receptor beta chain sequence. The antigen it recognizes is unknown. There are no base qualities to consult, and no much larger clone falls within one base. Between the V and J ends, shortened by 4 bases and 4 bases respectively, the junction contains 11 bases. The CDR3 has 14 amino acids, counting the end cysteine and phenylalanine. Just CDR3 DNA is preserved here, 42 bases in frame from base 1. Per the germline V gene, MDHEN is the CDR1 and SYDVKM is the CDR2. The sample originates from a study of cytomegalovirus exposure and HLA in healthy donors (TCRdb year 2017). About the full investigation: An earlier analysis of some 620 of the donors reported approximately 280 Gb of sequence data and 117 million unique TCR beta sequences obtained from roughly 180 million T cells. About 310 gigabases of sequencing data and approximately 85 million unique TCR sequences were included in an early release covering several hundred HLA-typed donors. In a later genetic analysis, genome-wide SNP genotypes for about 60% of the 666 donors were used, and that subset was treated as a discovery cohort. The later analysis used no new phenotypic data to find candidate immune exposures, relying instead on TCR beta sequences and their occurrence across donors. Typing coverage varied by locus: 629-630 donors for A, B, C, DRB1 and DQB1; roughly 500 for DQA1; some 610 for DPA1; around 490 for DPB1. Of the roughly 430 genotyped donors, about 80% fell in the genetic ancestry cluster associated with self-reported Caucasian donors. About 5 DR-DQ haplotypes were handled as single units for association and clustering, since linkage in the cohort was strong. The T cell repertoires of around 730 subjects were profiled by immunosequencing and related to cytomegalovirus serostatus. Alongside the repertoire data, information on donor age, sex, ethnicity and CMV serostatus was compiled. The study aimed to test whether cataloging public T cell receptors could reveal signatures of past pathogen exposure. High-throughput TCR immunosequencing, statistical association of individual TCRs with disease status, and machine learning were combined to predict cytomegalovirus infection status. HLA typing included class I and class II loci at four-digit resolution. All discovery cohort repertoires had been generated on a single sequencing platform. To study patterns of TCR occurrence, a later analysis re-analyzed previously published TCR beta repertoires from around 660 donors and added high-resolution HLA genotyping. On average, 235,054 unique TCR beta nucleotide sequences were sequenced per donor among 350 to 400 genotyped donors of the cohort, with about 19% of those sequences being non-productive. A separate validation cohort of roughly 110 different subjects was used in addition to the roughly 640-subject first cohort. An earlier analysis of 587 of the donors applied high-throughput TCR beta sequencing to assess whether each TCR beta V gene segment acted as functional or pseudogenic. Overall results and qualifications from the work: An earlier analysis of around 540 of the donors showed that most TCR beta V segments appeared in productive rearrangements either about 90% or about 30% of the time, which broadly matched IMGT annotations. An association between a missense DCLRE1C variant and V-gene and J-gene trimming of TCR beta chains was found in a later genetic analysis and replicated in an independent cohort. Only TCR beta chains were sequenced in this cohort, and the absence of alpha or paired-chain data limited detectable features. For the cohort, immune exposure information was limited to CMV serostatus. Most TCR sequences were seen in very few donors, while some public TCRs were found in many individuals. It was suggested by the authors that the approach could potentially be generalized to other disease states and immunological phenotypes. Linkage disequilibrium might explain the correlated functional status among segregating V segments, but an unknown experimental factor could not be ruled out. The 87-base-pair reads could not distinguish some IMGT-functional V segments, including TRBV6-2 and TRBV6-3, so those segments were excluded. In a later genetic analysis, fewer N-insertions in productive TCRs were reported among donors in an Asian-associated ancestry cluster than the approximately 710-donor mean. Over 15 rarely observed V segments, including chromosome 9 orphons, were excluded from the earlier analysis of approximately 500 of the donors because counts were too low. The classifier was reported to diagnose cytomegalovirus status with high specificity and sensitivity in both the original and validation cohorts. According to a later analysis, parvovirus B19, influenza, CMV and Epstein-Barr virus appeared linked to several top co-occurrence clusters. In vitro tests confirmed that a few of the cytomegalovirus-associated TCR beta chains recognize cytomegalovirus antigens. Strong co-occurrence of HLA alleles, especially DR and DQ, made assigning TCR associations to individual alleles difficult. In a later analysis, most CMV-associated TCR beta chains were found to appear HLA-restricted, with HLA associations seemingly driven largely by CMV exposure. Roughly uniform sequencing depth across donors was assumed in presence/absence analyses, although this assumption may not hold. A later analysis found that HLA-associated TCR beta chains were more clonally expanded and had lower generation probabilities than equally common non-associated chains. The study gave a list of around 170 TCR beta chains associated with cytomegalovirus. A further reported finding was that TCR beta sequences accurately predicted the HLA-A and HLA-B alleles for most subjects in the first cohort. Specific HLA alleles were associated with over 15,000 TCR beta sequences at a false discovery rate of 0.05 in a later analysis. Because HLA typing was unavailable for some donors at each locus, only the typed subset was used in association tests. The sequencing pipeline was judged likely to have produced a cluster of highly shared sequence variants as a technical artifact. In a later analysis, the rate of TCR association differed among HLA loci, with DRB1 alleles having the most associated TCRs and HLA-C alleles having the fewest.

The library was prepared using the immunoSEQ multiplex PCR assay. For the multiplex PCR, a mixture combining 60 forward primers for TCR Vbeta segments and 13 reverse primers for TCR Jbeta segments was used. The CDR3 region of rearranged TCR beta genes was amplified from genomic DNA with a multiplex PCR assay. Amplified TCR beta libraries were sequenced as 87-base-pair reads on the Illumina HiSeq System. The authors' pipeline ran thus. Across the 700 or so repertoires, a later analysis counted tens of millions of unique TCR beta chains, some 11 million of which were shared by at least two donors. To remove PCR and sequencing errors, raw reads were error-corrected and collapsed into unique sequences using a nearest-neighbor algorithm that merged closely related sequences. CDR3 sequences were aligned to IMGT reference sequences to assign V, D and J gene segments. Each retained sequence needed at least a six-nucleotide match to both a V gene segment and a J gene segment. A rearrangement was called productive if the CDR3 had no stop codons and remained in frame with V and J, and every other rearrangement was called non-productive. CDR3 was defined by IMGT convention, running from the second conserved V-encoded cysteine to the conserved J-encoded phenylalanine. The earlier analysis of some 600 of the donors excluded sequences that lacked an unambiguous match to a single V gene segment. An earlier analysis of fewer than 750 of the donors called V segments functional above 56.7% productive rearrangements and segregating when the between-donor standard deviation exceeded 5%. To diagnose cytomegalovirus status from the catalog of TCR beta chain sequences, a statistical classification framework was built. In a later analysis, V and J genes were assigned by comparing TCR nucleotide sequences against IMGT/GENE-DB human TR gene sequences. In a later analysis, CDR3 sequences and most-parsimonious VDJ recombination scenarios were assigned using the TCRdist pipeline. In a later analysis, every TCR beta chain was defined by the combination of its CDR3 amino acid sequence and its V-gene family, and reads without a unique V-gene family were dropped. A later analysis removed 592 highly shared, low-generation-probability nucleotide sequences to deal with suspected cross-contamination and a sequencing artifact. A later analysis calculated a clonal expansion index for each public chain from normalized within-repertoire ranks of inferred template counts. In a later analysis, generation probabilities were computed with a VDJ recombination model fitted to out-of-frame rearrangements, and the resulting probabilities were checked against IGoR. In a later analysis, hypergeometric tests were used to score TCR-TCR, TCR-HLA and TCR-CMV co-occurrence, with a repertoire-size bias correction applied to TCR pairs. In a later analysis, false discovery rates were estimated by permuting HLA or CMV assignments 20 times. In a later analysis, co-occurring TCRs were grouped with DBSCAN, and TCRdist sequence similarity was added when clustering was performed within HLA-allele-positive subsets. Repertoires with fewer than 30,000 or more than 120,000 public chains were left out of co-occurrence clustering, as were five repertoires with anomalous nucleotide sharing. TCRdb stores this immuneACCESS table with in-frame sequences only. Part of the clones is absent; in the studies checked, under half of the shortfall reflects unresolved V genes, and no reason is known for the rest. Clone size and the V and J calls come from that table; the DNA yielded D and trimming. In all, the sample holds about 200,000 clones, and roughly 83% of those were seen once. Around 1.5% of the sample rests with the top ten.

In total, fewer than 750 healthy bone marrow donors made up the cohort. All cohort members were sampled while nominally healthy, although unrecorded immune exposures were likely present. The donor was CMV seronegative and belonged to the group of 352 seronegative cohort members. Each donor provided a peripheral blood sample, and peripheral blood mononuclear cells were used for TCR beta sequencing. The Qiagen DNeasy Blood Extraction Kit was used to extract genomic DNA from the blood cell samples. Sequencing was carried out using PBMCs. The TCR originated in a girl between 5 and 17 years old in good health and CMV-seronegative. This chain is built from TRBV28 and TRBJ1-5; TRBD1 is a weak D gene call, 6 bases matching. The CDR3 protein is CASSSGQLNQPQHF. In nucleotide form, the sequence is TGTGCCAGCAGTTCCGGACAGTTGAATCAGCCCCAGCATTTT.